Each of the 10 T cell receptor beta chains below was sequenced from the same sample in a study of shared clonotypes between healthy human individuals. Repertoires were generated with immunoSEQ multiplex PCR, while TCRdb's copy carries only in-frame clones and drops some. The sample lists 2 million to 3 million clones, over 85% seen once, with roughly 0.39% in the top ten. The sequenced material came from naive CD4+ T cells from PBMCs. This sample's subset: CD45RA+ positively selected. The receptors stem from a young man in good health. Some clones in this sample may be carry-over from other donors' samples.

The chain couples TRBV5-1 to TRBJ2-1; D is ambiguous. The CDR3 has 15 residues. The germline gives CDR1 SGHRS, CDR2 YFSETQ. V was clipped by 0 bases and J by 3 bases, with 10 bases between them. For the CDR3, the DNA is TGCGCCAGCAGCTTGGAGGCAGCTGGCTACAATGAGCAGTTCTTC. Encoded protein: CASSLEAAGYNEQFF.

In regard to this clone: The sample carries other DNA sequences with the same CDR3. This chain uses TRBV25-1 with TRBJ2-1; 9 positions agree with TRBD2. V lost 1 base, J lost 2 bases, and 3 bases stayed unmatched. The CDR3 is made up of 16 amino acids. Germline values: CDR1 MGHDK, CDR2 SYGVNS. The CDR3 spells CASSESGGRAYNEQFF. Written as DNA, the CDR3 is TGTGCCAGCAGTGAATCGGGCGGGAGGGCCTACAATGAGCAGTTCTTC.

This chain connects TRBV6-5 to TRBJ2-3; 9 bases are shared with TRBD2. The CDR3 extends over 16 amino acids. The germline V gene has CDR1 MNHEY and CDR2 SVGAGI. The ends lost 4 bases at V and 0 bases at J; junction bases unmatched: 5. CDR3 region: CASSSFGTSSTDTQYF. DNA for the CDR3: TGTGCCAGCAGTTCATTTGGGACTAGCAGCACAGATACGCAGTATTTT.

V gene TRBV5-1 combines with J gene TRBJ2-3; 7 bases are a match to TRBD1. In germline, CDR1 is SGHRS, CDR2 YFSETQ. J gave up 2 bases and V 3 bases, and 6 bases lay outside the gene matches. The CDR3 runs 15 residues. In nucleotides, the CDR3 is TGCGCCAGCAGCTCCGCAGGGGGAAACACAGATACGCAGTATTTT. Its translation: CASSSAGGNTDTQYF.

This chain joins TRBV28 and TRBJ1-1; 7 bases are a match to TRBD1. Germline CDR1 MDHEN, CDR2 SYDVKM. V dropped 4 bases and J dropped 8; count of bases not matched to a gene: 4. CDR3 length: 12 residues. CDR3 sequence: CASSSTGAEAFF. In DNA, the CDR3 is TGTGCCAGCAGTTCCACAGGGGCCGAAGCTTTCTTT.

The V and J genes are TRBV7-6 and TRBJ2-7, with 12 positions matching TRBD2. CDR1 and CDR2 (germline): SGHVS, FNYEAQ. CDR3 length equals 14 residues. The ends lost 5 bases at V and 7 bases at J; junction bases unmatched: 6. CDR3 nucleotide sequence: TGTGCCAGCAGCCCCGGACTAGCGGGACGAGAGCAGTACTTC. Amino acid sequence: CASSPGLAGREQYF.

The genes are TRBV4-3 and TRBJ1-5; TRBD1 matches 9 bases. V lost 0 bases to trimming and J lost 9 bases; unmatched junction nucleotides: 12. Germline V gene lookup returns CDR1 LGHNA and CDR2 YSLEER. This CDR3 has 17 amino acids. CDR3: CASSQDKGDRVTGPQHF. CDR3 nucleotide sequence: TGCGCCAGCAGCCAAGATAAAGGGGACAGGGTGACCGGGCCCCAGCATTTT.

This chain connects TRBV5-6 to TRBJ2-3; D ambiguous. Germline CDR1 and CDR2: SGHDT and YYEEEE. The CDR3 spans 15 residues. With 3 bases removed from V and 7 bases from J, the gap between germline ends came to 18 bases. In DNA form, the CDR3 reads TGTGCCAGCAGCTCCCTCTCAACGGCGCCGAATACGCAGTATTTT. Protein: CASSSLSTAPNTQYF.

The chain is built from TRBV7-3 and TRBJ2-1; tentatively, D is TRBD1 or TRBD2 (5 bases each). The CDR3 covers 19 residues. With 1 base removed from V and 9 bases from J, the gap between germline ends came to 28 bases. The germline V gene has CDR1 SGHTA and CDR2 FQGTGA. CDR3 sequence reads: CASSLIMGEGLARGSEQFF. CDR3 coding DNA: TGTGCCAGCAGCTTAATAATGGGGGAAGGATTAGCGCGAGGGAGTGAGCAGTTCTTC.

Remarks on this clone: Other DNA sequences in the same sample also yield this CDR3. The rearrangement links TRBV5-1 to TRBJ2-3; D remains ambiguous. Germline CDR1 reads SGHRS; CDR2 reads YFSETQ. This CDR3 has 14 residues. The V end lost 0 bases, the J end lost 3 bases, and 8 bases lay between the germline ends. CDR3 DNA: TGCGCCAGCAGCTTGGCCCCCCCGACAGATACGCAGTATTTT. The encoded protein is CASSLAPPTDTQYF.